The 16 T cell receptor beta chains given below trace back to one sample, sequenced in a study of blood T cells in healthy people across ages. The use of a sample-barcoded 5' primer and a J-beta primer mix characterized a second PCR of roughly 6 to 11 cycles. MiXCR was run by TCRdb on the 5' RACE reads, yielding one entry per CDR3 protein. Altogether fewer than 600,000 distinct CDR3 sequences are present, about 28% being singletons, with the ten largest covering 3% to 4%. The same sample was also studied in work on T cells of mothers and their children.

The source material was blood. The receptors originated from a boy between 2 and 10 years old in good health.

The CDR3 reads CASSPGGPVEAFF. DNA of the CDR3: TGTGCCAGCAGCCCAGGGGGGCCAGTTGAAGCTTTCTTT. This chain connects TRBV3-1 to TRBJ1-1, with 7 bases matching TRBD1. The CDR3 runs 13 residues. The germline CDR1 and CDR2 sequences are LGHDT and YNNKEL (reference sequence). With 4 bases clipped from V and 7 bases from J, the junction kept 6 bases outside the gene matches.

This clonotype was observed a few times. The V and J genes are TRBV7-9 and TRBJ2-1; a possible D gene is TRBD1 (5 bases). The V and J ends lost 0 bases and 6 bases respectively, with 18 bases between them. The length of the CDR3 is 17 residues. Looked up from germline, CDR1 is SEHNR and CDR2 is FQNEAQ (reference sequence). CDR3 residues: CASSLAGPVSASNEQFF. The CDR3 DNA is TGTGCCAGCAGCTTAGCGGGGCCGGTAAGCGCCTCCAATGAGCAGTTCTTC.

V usage is TRBV11-2 and J usage is TRBJ2-7; maybe TRBD1 (5 bases). The CDR3 extends over 14 amino acids. V was cut by 1 base and J by 3 bases, with 10 bases left in between. Germline assignment: CDR1 SGHAT and CDR2 FQNNGV. The CDR3 loop is CASSLVPQGYEQYF. DNA of the CDR3: TGTGCCAGCAGCTTAGTTCCTCAGGGCTACGAGCAGTACTTC.

The J gene is TRBJ2-2, the V gene TRBV20-1, with a weak D call TRBD1 (5 bases). Germline assignment: CDR1 DFQATT and CDR2 SNEGSKA (reference sequence). The CDR3 has 13 amino acids. V lost 5 bases and J 1 base, leaving 8 bases between the germline ends. Here the CDR3 DNA reads TGCAGTGCTTCCGACAGGAACACCGGGGAGCTGTTTTTT. As protein: CSASDRNTGELFF.

V is TRBV20-1 and J is TRBJ1-1, with 11 positions matching TRBD1. The V segment lost 2 bases and the J segment 4 bases; nucleotides outside the gene matches: 3. This CDR3 spans 14 amino acids. CDR1 is DFQATT and CDR2 is SNEGSKA in the germline V gene (reference sequence). The CDR3 DNA reads as TGCAGTGCTAGAACCGGGACAGGGGGCACTGAAGCTTTCTTT. It encodes CSARTGTGGTEAFF.

This clonotype turned up a few times. The CDR3 nucleotides are TGCAGTGCTAGAGACGGAGGTTGGGGGGCTAACTATGGCTACACCTTC. Protein: CSARDGGWGANYGYTF. This rearrangement joins TRBV20-1 to TRBJ1-2; weak D call: TRBD1 (5 bases). Germline assignment: CDR1 DFQATT and CDR2 SNEGSKA (reference sequence). The CDR3 contains 16 residues. V lost 0 bases, J lost 0 bases, and 14 bases lay in between.

Remarks on this clonotype: This clone may be a read error of a much larger clone one base away. The rearrangement joins TRBV29-1 to TRBJ2-7; D possibly corresponds to TRBD1 (7 bases). Per germline, CDR1 SQVTM and CDR2 ANQGSEA. The CDR3 consists of 14 residues. V gave up 6 bases and J gave up 2 bases, with 17 bases separating them. CDR3: CSVPQGGPTYEQYF. The CDR3 coding sequence is TGCAGCGTGCCTCAGGGGGGCCCAACCTACGAGCAGTACTTC.

The chain carries TRBV5-4 and TRBJ2-2, with 8 bases aligning to TRBD2. Trimming cost V 0 bases and J 8 bases; bases outside gene matches: 9. Germline V gene data show CDR1 as SGHNT and CDR2 as YYREEE (reference sequence). The CDR3 contains 16 residues. CDR3 residues: CASSLVSGTVPGELFF. The CDR3, as DNA: TGTGCCAGCAGCTTGGTTAGCGGGACCGTTCCAGGGGAGCTGTTTTTT. Filled out from reference TRBV5-4 and TRBJ2-2, the complete variable domain reads ETGVTQSPTHLIKTRGQQVTLRCSSQSGHNTVSWYQQALGQGPQFIFQYYREEENGRGNFPPRFSGLQFPNYSSELNVNALELDDSALYLCASSLVSGTVPGELFFGEGSRLTVL.

The J gene is TRBJ1-5, the V gene TRBV20-1; D is uncertain. The germline V and J ends were trimmed by 6 bases and 3 bases, with 15 bases remaining between them. Germline values: CDR1 DFQATT, CDR2 SNEGSKA (reference sequence). This CDR3 is 14 amino acids long. The CDR3 sequence is CSARRRLVNQPQHF. In DNA form, the CDR3 reads TGCAGTGCGAGGAGGCGCTTGGTCAATCAGCCCCAGCATTTT.

This clonotype has a handful of counts. The chain recombines TRBV7-2 with TRBJ1-6; a weak D match, TRBD1 (6 bases). Trimming cost V 1 base and J 6 bases, with 10 bases left between them. The CDR3 is made up of 15 amino acids. CDR1 is SGHTA and CDR2 is FQGNSA in the germline V gene. In DNA form, the CDR3 reads TGTGCCAGCAGCTTAGGACAGGATTTTAATTCACCCCTCCACTTT. As protein: CASSLGQDFNSPLHF.

This clonotype was recorded a few times. CDR3 coding DNA: TGTGCCAGCAGTGAACTCTCTGGAAACACCATATATTTT. Encoded protein: CASSELSGNTIYF. The J gene is TRBJ1-3, the V gene TRBV6-1; D gene uncertain. This CDR3 is built from 13 residues. V gave up 2 bases and J gave up 0 bases, with 2 bases separating them. Germline values: CDR1 MNHNS, CDR2 SASEGT.

The genes are TRBV28 and TRBJ2-7; perhaps TRBD2 as D (7 bases). The CDR3 consists of 15 residues. Between the trimmed V and J ends, which lost 2 bases and 0 bases, there was a span of 11 bases. The germline CDR1 and CDR2 sequences are MDHEN and SYDVKM. CDR3 sequence reads: CASSLAGADSYEQYF. For the CDR3, the DNA is TGTGCCAGCAGTTTAGCGGGGGCGGACTCCTACGAGCAGTACTTC.

This clonotype was seen only a few times. This chain connects TRBV10-3 to TRBJ2-6; D call uncertain. Germline CDR1 reads ENHRY; CDR2 reads SYGVKD. The ends were cut back, 0 bases at V and 0 bases at J, with 12 bases in the middle. The CDR3 contains 18 residues. The CDR3 DNA reads as TGTGCCATCAGTGAGTCTTACAGTTTTTCCTCTGGGGCCAACGTCCTGACTTTC. Translating it yields CAISESYSFSSGANVLTF.

Here the CDR3 DNA reads TGTGCCAGCAGCTTAGGGTTGGGGACAGGGGGTTTACAAGAGACCCAGTACTTC. Translated: CASSLGLGTGGLQETQYF. J is TRBJ2-5 and V is TRBV7-3, with TRBD1 matching over 11 bases. The CDR3 is made up of 18 amino acids. With 2 bases clipped from V and 2 bases from J, the junction kept 10 bases outside the gene matches. Germline loops: CDR1 SGHTA, CDR2 FQGTGA.

In DNA, the CDR3 is TGTGCCAGCAGCCAAGCAGGAAAACTGTTTTTT. This translates into CASSQAGKLFF. The chain joins TRBV14 to TRBJ1-4; unclear D gene. V dropped 1 base and J dropped 10 bases, with 4 bases sitting between them. The germline gives CDR1 SGHDN, CDR2 FVKESK. This CDR3 spans 11 amino acids.

This clonotype was observed a few times. This chain links TRBV11-2 with TRBJ1-2; possibly TRBD1 for D (6 bases). The V gene lost 1 base and the J gene lost 3 bases, with 15 bases spanning the gap. This CDR3 comprises 16 residues. CDR1 is SGHAT and CDR2 is FQNNGV in the germline V gene. This CDR3 reads CASSLVGGRTDYGYTF. The CDR3 bases are TGTGCCAGCAGCTTAGTGGGGGGGCGAACGGACTATGGCTACACCTTC.